The entry below describes one TCR beta chain. The data derive from a study of T cell changes during pregnancy in multiple sclerosis. The germline V gene encodes CDR1 MGHRA and CDR2 YSYEKL. The length of the CDR3 is 15 residues. The V and J ends lost 0 bases and 5 bases respectively, with 13 bases between them. TCRdb's copy holds only in-frame clones and misses some; the assay was immunoSEQ multiplex PCR. Here the sample spans about 17,000 clones, almost 85% being singletons. Specimen: CD8+ T cells from peripheral blood mononuclear cells, collected in the second trimester of pregnancy. The genes are TRBV4-1 and TRBJ1-1; D is uncertain. The receptor was derived from a female donor in good health, enrolled as a control in a pregnancy study. The CDR3 spells CASSQEASPGTEAFF. The DNA of the CDR3 is TGCGCCAGCAGCCAAGAGGCCTCACCGGGGACTGAAGCTTTCTTT.